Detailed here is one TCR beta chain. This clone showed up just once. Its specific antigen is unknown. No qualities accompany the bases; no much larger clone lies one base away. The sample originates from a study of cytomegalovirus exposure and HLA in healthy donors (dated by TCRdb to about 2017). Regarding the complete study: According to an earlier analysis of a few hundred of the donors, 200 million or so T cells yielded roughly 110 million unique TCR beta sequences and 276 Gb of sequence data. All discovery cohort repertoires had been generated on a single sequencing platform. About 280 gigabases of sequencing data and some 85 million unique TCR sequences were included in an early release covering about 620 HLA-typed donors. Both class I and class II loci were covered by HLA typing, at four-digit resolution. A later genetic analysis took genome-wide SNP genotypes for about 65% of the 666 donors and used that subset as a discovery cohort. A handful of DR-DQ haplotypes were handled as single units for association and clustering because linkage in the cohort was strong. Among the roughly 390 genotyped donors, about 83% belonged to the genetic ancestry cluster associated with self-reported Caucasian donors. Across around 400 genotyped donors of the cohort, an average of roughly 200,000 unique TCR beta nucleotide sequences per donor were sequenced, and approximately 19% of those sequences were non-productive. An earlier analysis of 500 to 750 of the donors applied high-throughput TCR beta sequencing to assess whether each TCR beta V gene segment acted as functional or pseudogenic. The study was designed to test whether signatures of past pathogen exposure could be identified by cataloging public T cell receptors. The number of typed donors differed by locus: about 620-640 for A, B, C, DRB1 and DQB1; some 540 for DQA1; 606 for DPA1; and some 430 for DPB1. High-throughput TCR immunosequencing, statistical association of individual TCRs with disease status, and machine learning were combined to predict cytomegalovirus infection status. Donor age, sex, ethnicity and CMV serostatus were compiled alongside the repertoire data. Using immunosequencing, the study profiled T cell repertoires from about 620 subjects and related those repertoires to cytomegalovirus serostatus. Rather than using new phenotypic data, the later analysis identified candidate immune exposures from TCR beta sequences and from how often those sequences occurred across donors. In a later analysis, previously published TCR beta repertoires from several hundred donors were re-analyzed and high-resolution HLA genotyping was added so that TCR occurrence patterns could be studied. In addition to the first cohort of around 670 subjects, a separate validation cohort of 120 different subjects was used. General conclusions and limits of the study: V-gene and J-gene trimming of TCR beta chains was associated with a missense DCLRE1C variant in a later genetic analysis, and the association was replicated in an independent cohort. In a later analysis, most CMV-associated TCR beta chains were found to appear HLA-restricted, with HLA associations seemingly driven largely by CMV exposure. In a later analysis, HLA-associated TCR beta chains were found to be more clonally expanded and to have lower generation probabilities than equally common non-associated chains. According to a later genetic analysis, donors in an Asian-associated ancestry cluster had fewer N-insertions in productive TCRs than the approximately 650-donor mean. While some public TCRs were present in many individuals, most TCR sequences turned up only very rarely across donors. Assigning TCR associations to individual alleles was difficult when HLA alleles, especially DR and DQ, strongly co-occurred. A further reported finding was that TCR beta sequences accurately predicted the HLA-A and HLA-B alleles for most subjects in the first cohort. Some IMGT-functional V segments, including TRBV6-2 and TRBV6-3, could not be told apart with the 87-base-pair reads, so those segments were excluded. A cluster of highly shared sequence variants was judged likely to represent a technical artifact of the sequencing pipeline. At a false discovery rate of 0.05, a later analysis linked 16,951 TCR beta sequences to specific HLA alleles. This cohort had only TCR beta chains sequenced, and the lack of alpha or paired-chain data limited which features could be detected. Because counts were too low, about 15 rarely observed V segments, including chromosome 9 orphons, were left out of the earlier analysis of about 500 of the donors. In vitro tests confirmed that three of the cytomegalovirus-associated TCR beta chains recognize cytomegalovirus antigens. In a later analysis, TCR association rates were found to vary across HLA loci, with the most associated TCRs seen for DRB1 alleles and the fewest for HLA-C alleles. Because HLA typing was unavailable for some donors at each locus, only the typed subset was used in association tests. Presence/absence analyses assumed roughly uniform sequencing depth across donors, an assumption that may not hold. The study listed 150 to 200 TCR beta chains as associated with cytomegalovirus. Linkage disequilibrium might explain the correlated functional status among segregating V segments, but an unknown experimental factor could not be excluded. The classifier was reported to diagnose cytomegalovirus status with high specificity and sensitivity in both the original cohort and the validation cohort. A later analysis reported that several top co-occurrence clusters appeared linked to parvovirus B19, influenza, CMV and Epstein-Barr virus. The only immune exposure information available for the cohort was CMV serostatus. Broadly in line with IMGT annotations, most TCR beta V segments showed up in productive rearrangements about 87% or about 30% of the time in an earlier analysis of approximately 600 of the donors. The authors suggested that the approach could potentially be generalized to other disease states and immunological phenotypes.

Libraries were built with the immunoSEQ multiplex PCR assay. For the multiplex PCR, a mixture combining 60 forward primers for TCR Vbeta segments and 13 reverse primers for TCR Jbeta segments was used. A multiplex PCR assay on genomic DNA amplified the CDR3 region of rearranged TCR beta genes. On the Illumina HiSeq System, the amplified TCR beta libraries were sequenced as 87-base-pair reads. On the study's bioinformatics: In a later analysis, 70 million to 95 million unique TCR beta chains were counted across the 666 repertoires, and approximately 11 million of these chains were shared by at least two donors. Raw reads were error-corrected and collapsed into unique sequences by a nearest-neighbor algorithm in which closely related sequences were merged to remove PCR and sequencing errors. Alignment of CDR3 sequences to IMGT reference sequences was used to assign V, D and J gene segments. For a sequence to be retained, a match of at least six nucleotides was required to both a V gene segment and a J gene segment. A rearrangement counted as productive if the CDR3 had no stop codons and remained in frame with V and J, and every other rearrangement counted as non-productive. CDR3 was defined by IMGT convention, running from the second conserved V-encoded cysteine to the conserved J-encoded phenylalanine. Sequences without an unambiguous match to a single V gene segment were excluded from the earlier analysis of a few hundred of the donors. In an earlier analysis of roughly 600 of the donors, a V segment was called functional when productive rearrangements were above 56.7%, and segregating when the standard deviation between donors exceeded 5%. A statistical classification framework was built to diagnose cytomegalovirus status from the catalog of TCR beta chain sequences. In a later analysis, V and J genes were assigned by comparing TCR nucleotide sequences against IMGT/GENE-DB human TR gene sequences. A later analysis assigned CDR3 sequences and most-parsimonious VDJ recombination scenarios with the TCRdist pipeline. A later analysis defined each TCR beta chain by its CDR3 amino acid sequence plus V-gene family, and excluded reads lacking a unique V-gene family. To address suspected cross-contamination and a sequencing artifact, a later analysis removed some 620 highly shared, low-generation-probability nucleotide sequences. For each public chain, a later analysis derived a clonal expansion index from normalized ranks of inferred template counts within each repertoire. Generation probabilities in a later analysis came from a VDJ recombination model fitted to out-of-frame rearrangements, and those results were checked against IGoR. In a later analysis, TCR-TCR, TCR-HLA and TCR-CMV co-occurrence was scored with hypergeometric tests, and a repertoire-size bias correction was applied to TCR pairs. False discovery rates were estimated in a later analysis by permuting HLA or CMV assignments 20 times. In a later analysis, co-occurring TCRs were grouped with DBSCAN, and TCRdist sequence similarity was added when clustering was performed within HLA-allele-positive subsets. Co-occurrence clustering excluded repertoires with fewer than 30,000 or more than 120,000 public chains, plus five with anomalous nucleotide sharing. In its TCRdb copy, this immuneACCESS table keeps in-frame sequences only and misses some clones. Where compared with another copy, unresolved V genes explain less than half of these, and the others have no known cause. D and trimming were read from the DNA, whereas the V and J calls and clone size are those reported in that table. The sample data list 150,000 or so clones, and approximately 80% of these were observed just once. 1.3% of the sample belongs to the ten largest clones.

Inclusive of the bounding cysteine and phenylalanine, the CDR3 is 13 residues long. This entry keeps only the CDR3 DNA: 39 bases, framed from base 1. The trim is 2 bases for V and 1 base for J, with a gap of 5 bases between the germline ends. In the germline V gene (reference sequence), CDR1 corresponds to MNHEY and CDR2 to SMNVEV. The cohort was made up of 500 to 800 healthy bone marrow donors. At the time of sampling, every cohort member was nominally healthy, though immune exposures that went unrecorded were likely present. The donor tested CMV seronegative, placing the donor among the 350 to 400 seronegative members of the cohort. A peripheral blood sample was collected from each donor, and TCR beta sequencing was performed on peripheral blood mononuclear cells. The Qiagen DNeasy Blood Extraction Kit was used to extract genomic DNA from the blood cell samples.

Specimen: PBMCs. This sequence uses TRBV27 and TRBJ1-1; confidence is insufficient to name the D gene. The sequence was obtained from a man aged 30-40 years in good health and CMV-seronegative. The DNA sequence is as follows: TGTGCCAGCAGTTTAAGCGAGAACACTGAAGCTTTCTTT. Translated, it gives CASSLSENTEAFF.